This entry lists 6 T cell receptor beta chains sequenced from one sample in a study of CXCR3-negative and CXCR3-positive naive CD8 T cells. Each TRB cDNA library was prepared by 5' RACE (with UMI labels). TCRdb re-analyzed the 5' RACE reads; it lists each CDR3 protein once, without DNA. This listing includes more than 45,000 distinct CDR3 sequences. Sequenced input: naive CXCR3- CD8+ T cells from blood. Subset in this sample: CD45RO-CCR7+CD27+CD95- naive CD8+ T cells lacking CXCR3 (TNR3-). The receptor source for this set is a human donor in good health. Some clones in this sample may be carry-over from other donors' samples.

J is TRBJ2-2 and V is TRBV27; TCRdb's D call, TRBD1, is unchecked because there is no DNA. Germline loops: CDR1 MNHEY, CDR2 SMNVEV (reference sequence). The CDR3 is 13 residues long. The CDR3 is CASTTGPLGELFF.

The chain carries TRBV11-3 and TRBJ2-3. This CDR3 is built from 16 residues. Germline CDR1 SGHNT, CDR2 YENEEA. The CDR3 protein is CASRRRTALATDTQYF. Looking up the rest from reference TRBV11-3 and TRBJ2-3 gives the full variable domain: EAGVVQSPRYKIIEKKQPVAFWCNPISGHNTLYWYLQNLGQGPELLIRYENEEAVDDSQLPKDRFSAERLKGVDSTLKIQPAELGDSAVYLCASRRRTALATDTQYFGPGTRLTVL.

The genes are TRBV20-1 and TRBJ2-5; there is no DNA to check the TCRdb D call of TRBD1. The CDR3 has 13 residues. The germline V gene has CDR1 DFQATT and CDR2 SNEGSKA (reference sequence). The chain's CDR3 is CSATTGGKKTQYF.

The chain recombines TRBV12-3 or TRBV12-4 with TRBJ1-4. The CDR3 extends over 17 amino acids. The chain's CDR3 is CASSPEGRGATNEKLFF.

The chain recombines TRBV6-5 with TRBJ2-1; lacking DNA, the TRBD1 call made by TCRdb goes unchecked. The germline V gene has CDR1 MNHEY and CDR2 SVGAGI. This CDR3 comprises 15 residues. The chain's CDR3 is CASTETGTGGNEQFF.

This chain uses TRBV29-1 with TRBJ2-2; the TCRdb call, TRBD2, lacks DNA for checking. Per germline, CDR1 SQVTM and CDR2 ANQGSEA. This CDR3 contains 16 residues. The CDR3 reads CSVELAGGPNTGELFF.